The 30 T cell receptor beta chains in this list originate from one sample, sequenced in a study of blood T cells in healthy people across ages. The authors ran a second PCR of roughly 6 to 12 cycles using a sample-barcoded 5' primer and a J-beta primer mix. TCRdb redid the calling of the 5' RACE reads with MiXCR, one entry per CDR3 protein. The table lists 800,000 to 950,000 distinct CDR3 sequences, around 36% of them singletons. Sequencing was carried out using blood. These receptors came from a man aged 18 to 30 in good health.

Note on this clonotype: One end of the junction varies from germline; a read error may be responsible. The rearrangement links TRBV5-1 to TRBJ2-5; 8 bases line up with TRBD2. Looked up from germline, CDR1 is SGHRS and CDR2 is YFSETQ. The CDR3 sequence is 17 residues long. The CDR3 DNA follows: TGCGCCAGCGGCTTAAACGCAGCGGGGGCGCCCAAAGAGACCCAGTACTTC. Protein: CASGLNAAGAPKETQYF.

The V gene is TRBV29-1, the J gene TRBJ2-7; 9 nucleotides align to TRBD1. The DNA end lines up better with TRBJ2-5; the J call may be wrong. This CDR3 spans 16 amino acids. CDR1 and CDR2 from the germline V gene are SQVTM and ANQGSEA. CDR3 region: CSVEGTGTGRQETQYF. CDR3 DNA: TGCAGCGTTGAGGGCACCGGGACAGGGAGACAAGAGACCCAGTACTTC.

This chain connects TRBV7-6 to TRBJ1-4, with TRBD1 matching over 9 bases. Germline V gene lookup returns CDR1 SGHVS and CDR2 FNYEAQ. This CDR3 comprises 14 residues. J gave up 8 bases and V 5 bases, and 6 bases lay outside the gene matches. CDR3 nucleotide sequence: TGTGCCAGCAGCCAGGACAGGGGAGGGGAAAAACTGTTTTTT. This sequence encodes CASSQDRGGEKLFF.

The sample holds a few counts of this clonotype. The chain carries TRBV6-2 or TRBV6-3 and TRBJ2-7; unclear D gene. The CDR3 extends over 14 amino acids. The V end was cut by 6 bases, the J end by 4 bases, with 16 bases between. Germline assignment: CDR1 MNHEY and CDR2 SVGEGT. CDR3 nucleotide sequence: TGTGCCAGCAGCCGCCGCGCGCCTCCTTACGAGCAGTACTTC. Residues: CASSRRAPPYEQYF.

The rearrangement joins TRBV21-1 to TRBJ1-3. TRBV21-1 is termed a pseudogene. The CDR3 totals 16 residues. The CDR3 DNA follows: TGTGCCAGCAGCAATGGAAGCAATTGCCTTGGAAACACCATATATTTT. Amino acids: CASSNGSNCLGNTIYF.

With regard to this clonotype: In this CDR3 the conserved last residue, phenylalanine or tryptophan, is missing, so a read error is likely. This chain links TRBV12-3 or TRBV12-4 with TRBJ2-3, with a tentative D call TRBD1 (5 bases). This CDR3 has 14 amino acids. With 4 bases removed from V and 11 bases from J, the gap between germline ends came to 19 bases. The CDR3 sequence: CASSSQVSTDVQYS. The CDR3 nucleotides are TGTGCCAGCAGTTCACAGGTTAGCACAGATGTGCAGTATTCT.

This clonotype was observed a single time. V usage is TRBV6-6 and J usage is TRBJ1-6; D remains unclear. V gave up 6 bases and J gave up 6 bases, with 12 bases separating them. CDR3 length: 14 amino acids. Germline-derived CDR1 and CDR2 are MNHNY and SVGAGI (reference sequence). This CDR3 is CASSGGRTNSPLHF. CDR3 sequence (DNA): TGTGCCAGCAGCGGAGGACGGACTAATTCACCCCTCCACTTT.

This clonotype was seen many times. The V and J genes are TRBV7-2 and TRBJ2-7, with a possible D match to TRBD1 (5 bases). CDR1 is SGHTA, CDR2 FQGNSA, per germline. The CDR3 consists of 14 residues. V was clipped by 1 base and J by 3 bases, with 10 bases between them. The CDR3 is CASSLEAGHYEQYF. CDR3 bases: TGTGCCAGCAGCTTAGAGGCAGGGCACTACGAGCAGTACTTC.

There are many counts of this clonotype. This chain links TRBV4-1 with TRBJ1-2; 7 bases are a match to TRBD1. The CDR3 runs to 16 residues. Germline V lookup: CDR1 MGHRA, CDR2 YSYEKL. The J segment lost 3 bases and the V segment lost 3 bases, leaving 10 bases of the junction unmatched. The CDR3 DNA is TGCGCCAGCAGCCACCCCATGGGGGGACAGTACTATGGCTACACCTTC. This sequence encodes CASSHPMGGQYYGYTF.

This clonotype has more than one count but fewer than ten. V is TRBV12-3 or TRBV12-4 and J is TRBJ1-2; D perhaps matches TRBD1 (6 bases). The CDR3 extends over 15 amino acids. Trimming pared 3 bases from V and 2 bases from J, leaving 13 bases between. The CDR3 sequence is CASSFGGGPNYGYTF. CDR3 nucleotide sequence: TGTGCCAGCAGTTTTGGTGGGGGCCCCAACTATGGCTACACCTTC.

The J gene is TRBJ1-1, the V gene TRBV20-1, with a possible D match to TRBD1 (6 bases). This CDR3 is built from 13 residues. V gave up 3 bases and J gave up 6 bases, with 14 bases separating them. Germline V gives CDR1 DFQATT, CDR2 SNEGSKA (reference sequence). Here the CDR3 DNA reads TGCAGTGCTAGTCGAAATGCAGGGGCTGAAGCTTTCTTT. This gives the protein CSASRNAGAEAFF.

Many counts were recorded for this clonotype. V is TRBV12-3 or TRBV12-4 and J is TRBJ1-2, with a possible D match to TRBD1 (6 bases). V was pared by 6 bases and J by 4 bases, with 21 bases between. CDR3 length equals 16 residues. For the CDR3, the DNA is TGTGCCAGCAGCTATCAACAGGGTTTACCGTCCTATGGCTACACCTTC. Its translation: CASSYQQGLPSYGYTF.

The J gene is TRBJ2-3, the V gene TRBV5-1, with a weak D call TRBD1 (7 bases). Germline loops: CDR1 SGHRS, CDR2 YFSETQ. The V end lost 4 bases, the J end lost 8 bases, and 17 bases lay between the germline ends. The CDR3 has 14 amino acids. The CDR3 loop is CASSPRGDGGTQYF. The DNA of the CDR3 is TGCGCCAGCAGCCCCAGGGGGGACGGTGGTACGCAGTATTTT.

This CDR3 reads CASSQDMATEAFF. CDR3 coding DNA: TGCGCCAGCAGCCAAGATATGGCCACAGAAGCTTTCTTT. The chain joins TRBV4-3 to TRBJ1-1; no firm D call. Germline V lookup: CDR1 LGHNA, CDR2 YSLEER. The CDR3 covers 13 residues. The V gene lost 0 bases and the J gene lost 8 bases, with 10 bases spanning the gap.

The V call is TRBV30, the J call TRBJ2-7; 9 positions agree with TRBD1. The V segment lost 3 bases and the J segment 1 base; nucleotides outside the gene matches: 7. This CDR3 comprises 15 residues. From germline, CDR1 is GTSNPN and CDR2 SVGIG (reference sequence). Here the CDR3 DNA reads TGTGCCTGGAGCTCCGGACAGGGGTGGTCCTACGAGCAGTACTTC. It encodes CAWSSGQGWSYEQYF.

With respect to this clonotype: A read error may produce the germline difference seen at one junction end. The J gene is TRBJ2-1, the V gene TRBV20-1; 8 bases are a match to TRBD1. Germline V lookup: CDR1 DFQATT, CDR2 SNEGSKA (reference sequence). The CDR3 totals 15 residues. The CDR3 nucleotides are TGCAGTGCCCATAGACAGGGGAGGCCCTACAATGAGCAGTTCTTT. Translating it yields CSAHRQGRPYNEQFF.

There are a few counts of this clonotype. The gene calls are TRBV3-1 and TRBJ2-1, with 9 bases identical to TRBD1. The end of the DNA aligns better with TRBJ2-7, so the J call may be wrong. CDR1 and CDR2 (germline): LGHDT, YNNKEL (reference sequence). CDR3 length equals 17 residues. The CDR3 region is CASSQTRGQGSYNEQYF. CDR3 sequence (DNA): TGTGCCAGCAGTCAAACAAGGGGACAGGGCTCCTACAATGAGCAGTACTTC.

This clonotype was detected once. The rearrangement uses TRBV20-1 and TRBJ2-1, with TRBD1 as a possible D gene (6 bases). The CDR3 extends over 14 amino acids. Germline V gene sequence: CDR1 DFQATT, CDR2 SNEGSKA (reference sequence). With 0 bases removed from V and 7 bases from J, the gap between germline ends came to 13 bases. CDR3 coding DNA: TGCAGTGCTAGAGAACCAGGGGATGAGAATGAGCAGTTCTTC. It is translated as CSAREPGDENEQFF.

The chain uses TRBV20-1 and TRBJ1-4; 7 bases are shared with TRBD1. The length of the CDR3 is 16 residues. Germline values: CDR1 DFQATT, CDR2 SNEGSKA (reference sequence). V shed 5 bases and J 5 bases; nucleotides not matched to a gene: 14. The DNA of the CDR3 is TGCAGTGCTCGCCGAACGAACAGGGGCGAAAATGAAAAACTGTTTTTT. Translating gives CSARRTNRGENEKLFF.

The V and J genes are TRBV7-2 and TRBJ2-3; D is perhaps TRBD2 (6 bases). The CDR3 is made up of 19 amino acids. The germline gives CDR1 SGHTA, CDR2 FQGNSA. V lost 2 bases and J lost 2, with 23 bases in between. The CDR3 is CASSLNGGPPRFNTDTQYF. CDR3 sequence (DNA): TGTGCCAGCAGCTTAAACGGGGGACCGCCAAGGTTCAACACAGATACGCAGTATTTT.

The J gene is TRBJ2-7, the V gene TRBV21-1; TRBD1 was called by the table and not checked on the DNA. TRBV21-1 is listed as a pseudogene. CDR3 length: 18 amino acids. The CDR3 bases are TGTGCCGGCAGCATCCCCCGGGGCAGTCCACTAAACTCCTACGAGCAGTACTTC. This sequence encodes CAGSIPRGSPLNSYEQYF.

The sample holds a few counts of this clonotype. The V and J genes are TRBV21-1 and TRBJ2-7. TRBV21-1 is tagged as a pseudogene. The CDR3 contains 14 residues. In nucleotides, the CDR3 is TGTGCCAGCATCTATCTTCTTTGTACCTACGAGCAGTACTTC. This encodes CASIYLLCTYEQYF.

V gene TRBV9 combines with J gene TRBJ2-3; 8 bases line up with TRBD2. Germline V lookup: CDR1 SGDLS, CDR2 YYNGEE. Trimming at V came to 1 base and at J to 4 bases, leaving 8 bases not matched to a gene. The CDR3 has 16 amino acids. CDR3 region: CASSVLSGGSADTQYF. Here the CDR3 DNA reads TGTGCCAGCAGCGTACTGAGCGGGGGTTCCGCAGATACGCAGTATTTT.

This chain connects TRBV20-1 to TRBJ2-7; 11 bases match TRBD1. From germline, CDR1 is DFQATT and CDR2 SNEGSKA (reference sequence). The CDR3 contains 14 residues. Trimming at V came to 0 bases and at J to 4 bases, leaving 2 bases not matched to a gene. CDR3 region: CSARDGDRGYEQYF. The CDR3, as DNA: TGCAGTGCTAGAGACGGGGACAGGGGGTACGAGCAGTACTTC.

The V and J genes are TRBV7-2 and TRBJ2-7; possibly TRBD1 for D (6 bases). There are 16 residues in the CDR3. Germline values: CDR1 SGHTA, CDR2 FQGNSA. V was pared by 4 bases and J by 2 bases, with 18 bases between. As DNA, the CDR3 is TGTGCCAGCAGCTCCCCGAGGGGGACCGGTACCTACGAGCAGTACTTC. Protein product: CASSSPRGTGTYEQYF. Variable domain in full (rest from reference TRBV7-2 and TRBJ2-7): GAGVSQSPSNKVTEKGKDVELRCDPISGHTALYWYRQSLGQGLEFLIYFQGNSAPDKSGLPSDRFSAERTGGSVSTLTIQRTQQEDSAVYLCASSSPRGTGTYEQYFGPGTRLTVT.

The chain is built from TRBV5-1 and TRBJ2-5; D might be TRBD1 (6 bases). The CDR3 has 15 residues. V lost 4 bases, J lost 11 bases, and 24 bases lay in between. CDR1 SGHRS and CDR2 YFSETQ come from the germline V gene. The CDR3 sequence is CASSPRTDGRHEQYF. In DNA form, the CDR3 reads TGCGCCAGCAGCCCCAGGACAGATGGTCGGCATGAGCAGTACTTC. The full variable domain, in which reference TRBV5-1 and TRBJ2-5 provide the parts outside the CDR3, is KAGVTQTPRYLIKTRGQQVTLSCSPISGHRSVSWYQQTPGQGLQFLFEYFSETQRNKGNFPGRFSGRQFSNSRSEMNVSTLELGDSALYLCASSPRTDGRHEQYFGPGTRLLVL.

The genes are TRBV6-2 or TRBV6-3 and TRBJ2-6, with D maybe TRBD1 (5 bases). Germline CDR1 MNHEY, CDR2 SVGEGT. V dropped 2 bases and J dropped 8 bases, with 13 bases sitting between them. The length of the CDR3 is 15 residues. The CDR3 loop reads CASSYLGQWPNVLTF. In DNA form, the CDR3 reads TGTGCCAGCAGTTACCTAGGACAATGGCCCAACGTCCTGACTTTC.

This clonotype was seen a handful of times. The chain employs TRBV4-3 and TRBJ2-6; no firm D call. The germline gives CDR1 LGHNA, CDR2 YSLEER. The CDR3 contains 17 residues. Trimming pared 4 bases from V and 4 bases from J, leaving 17 bases between. CDR3 protein: CASSPARGLGGANVLTF. CDR3 in DNA: TGCGCCAGCAGCCCCGCTCGAGGTTTGGGGGGGGCCAACGTCCTGACTTTC.

This clonotype was detected many times. The chain joins TRBV7-2 to TRBJ1-2; D is undetermined. CDR1 is SGHTA and CDR2 is FQGNSA in the germline V gene. This CDR3 has 16 amino acids. V was cut by 5 bases and J by 2 bases, with 18 bases left in between. In DNA, the CDR3 is TGTGCCAGCAGCCAAGAAGTTGCAGAGGCCAACTATGGCTACACCTTC. Translating it yields CASSQEVAEANYGYTF.

The chain has TRBV6-1 and TRBJ2-3; D remains unclear. V lost 7 bases and J lost 6, with 11 bases in between. The CDR3 is made up of 12 amino acids. Per the germline V gene, CDR1 is MNHNS and CDR2 is SASEGT. The CDR3 protein is CASKHRLDTQYF. CDR3 bases: TGTGCCAGCAAACACAGATTGGATACGCAGTATTTT.